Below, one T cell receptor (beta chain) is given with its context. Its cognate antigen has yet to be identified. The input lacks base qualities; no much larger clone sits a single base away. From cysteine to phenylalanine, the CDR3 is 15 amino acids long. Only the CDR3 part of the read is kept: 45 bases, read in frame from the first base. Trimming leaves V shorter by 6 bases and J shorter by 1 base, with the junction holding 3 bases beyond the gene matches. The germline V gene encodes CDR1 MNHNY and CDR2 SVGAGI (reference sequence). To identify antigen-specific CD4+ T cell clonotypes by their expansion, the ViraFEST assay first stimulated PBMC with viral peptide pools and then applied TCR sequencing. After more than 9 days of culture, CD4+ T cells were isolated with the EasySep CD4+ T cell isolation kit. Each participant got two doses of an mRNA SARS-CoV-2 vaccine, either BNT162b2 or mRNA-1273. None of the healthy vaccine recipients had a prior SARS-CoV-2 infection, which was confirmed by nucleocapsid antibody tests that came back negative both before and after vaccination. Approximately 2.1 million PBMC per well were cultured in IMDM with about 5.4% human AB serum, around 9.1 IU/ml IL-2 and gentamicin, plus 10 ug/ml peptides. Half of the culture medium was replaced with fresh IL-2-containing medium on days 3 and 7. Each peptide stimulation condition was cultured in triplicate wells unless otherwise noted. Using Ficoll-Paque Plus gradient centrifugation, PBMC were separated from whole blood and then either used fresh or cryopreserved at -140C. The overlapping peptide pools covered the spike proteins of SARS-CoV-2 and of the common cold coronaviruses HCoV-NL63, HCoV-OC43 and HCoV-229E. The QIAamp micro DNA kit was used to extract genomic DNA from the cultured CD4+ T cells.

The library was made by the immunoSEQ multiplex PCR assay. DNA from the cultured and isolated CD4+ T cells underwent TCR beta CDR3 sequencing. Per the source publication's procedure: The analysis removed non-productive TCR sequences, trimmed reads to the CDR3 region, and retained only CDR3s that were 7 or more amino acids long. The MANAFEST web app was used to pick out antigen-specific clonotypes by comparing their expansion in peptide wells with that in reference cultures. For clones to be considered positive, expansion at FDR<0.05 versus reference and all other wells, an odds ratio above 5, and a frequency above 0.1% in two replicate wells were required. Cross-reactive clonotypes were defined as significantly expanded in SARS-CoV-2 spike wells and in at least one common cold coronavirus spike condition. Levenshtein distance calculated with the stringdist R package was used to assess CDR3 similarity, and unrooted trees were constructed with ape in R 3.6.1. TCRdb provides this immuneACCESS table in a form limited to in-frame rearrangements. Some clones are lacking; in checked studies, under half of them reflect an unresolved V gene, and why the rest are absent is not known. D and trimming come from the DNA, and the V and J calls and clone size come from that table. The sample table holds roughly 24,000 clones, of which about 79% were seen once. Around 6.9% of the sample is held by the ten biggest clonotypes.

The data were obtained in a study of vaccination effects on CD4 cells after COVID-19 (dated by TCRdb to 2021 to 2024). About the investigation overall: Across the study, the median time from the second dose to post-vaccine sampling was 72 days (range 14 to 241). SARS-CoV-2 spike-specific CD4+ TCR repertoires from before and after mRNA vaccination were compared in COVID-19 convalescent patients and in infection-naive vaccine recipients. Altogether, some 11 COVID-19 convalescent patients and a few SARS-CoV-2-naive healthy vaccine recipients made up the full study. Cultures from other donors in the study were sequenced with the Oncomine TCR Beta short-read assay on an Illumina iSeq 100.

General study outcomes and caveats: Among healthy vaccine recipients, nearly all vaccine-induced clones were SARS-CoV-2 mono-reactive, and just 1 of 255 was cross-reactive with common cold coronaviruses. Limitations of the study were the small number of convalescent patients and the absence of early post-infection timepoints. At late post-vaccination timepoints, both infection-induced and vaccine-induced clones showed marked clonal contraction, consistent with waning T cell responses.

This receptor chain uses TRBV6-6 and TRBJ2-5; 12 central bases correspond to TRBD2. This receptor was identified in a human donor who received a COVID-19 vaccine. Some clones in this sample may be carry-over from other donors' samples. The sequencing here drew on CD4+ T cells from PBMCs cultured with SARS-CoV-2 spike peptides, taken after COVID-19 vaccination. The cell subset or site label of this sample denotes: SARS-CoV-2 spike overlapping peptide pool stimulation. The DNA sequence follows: TGTGCCAGCAGCCGGACTAGCGGGGCCCAAGAGACCCAGTACTTC. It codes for CASSRTSGAQETQYF.